This TCR beta chain was documented in a study of blood T cell repertoires in COVID-19. Some clones are missing from TCRdb's copy, which holds only in-frame ones; the method was immunoSEQ multiplex PCR. The table shows about 28,000 clones, with about 78% occurring only once. V lost 5 bases to trimming and J lost 0 bases; unmatched junction nucleotides: 13. The length of the CDR3 is 20 residues. Germline V lookup: CDR1 MDHEN, CDR2 SYDVKM. The gene calls are TRBV28 and TRBJ2-1; TRBD2 matches 13 bases. The source is a boy aged 2 to 10 with active or convalescent COVID-19. Sequenced: peripheral blood. The DNA for the CDR3 is TGTGCCAGCAGTCCACCCGCGGGACTAGCGGGAACGAGCTCCTACAATGAGCAGTTCTTC. Translation: CASSPPAGLAGTSSYNEQFF.